This section outlines one T cell receptor (beta chain) sequence together with its context. This sample is part of a study of T cell changes during pregnancy in multiple sclerosis. The CDR3 runs 13 residues. Only in-frame clones appear in the TCRdb table, and some are missing; sequencing was by immunoSEQ multiplex PCR. The table lists about 110,000 clones, 85% to 95% of them singletons. V usage is TRBV21-1 and J usage is TRBJ2-7; TRBD2, the table's D call, lacks a check against the DNA. TRBV21-1 has pseudogene status. The source of this sequence is a female donor in good health, enrolled as a control in a pregnancy study. Sample: peripheral blood, taken in the third trimester of pregnancy. The CDR3 DNA follows: TGTGCCAGCAGCAGGTTAGTGTGGTACGAGCAGTACTTC. Residues: CASSRLVWYEQYF.